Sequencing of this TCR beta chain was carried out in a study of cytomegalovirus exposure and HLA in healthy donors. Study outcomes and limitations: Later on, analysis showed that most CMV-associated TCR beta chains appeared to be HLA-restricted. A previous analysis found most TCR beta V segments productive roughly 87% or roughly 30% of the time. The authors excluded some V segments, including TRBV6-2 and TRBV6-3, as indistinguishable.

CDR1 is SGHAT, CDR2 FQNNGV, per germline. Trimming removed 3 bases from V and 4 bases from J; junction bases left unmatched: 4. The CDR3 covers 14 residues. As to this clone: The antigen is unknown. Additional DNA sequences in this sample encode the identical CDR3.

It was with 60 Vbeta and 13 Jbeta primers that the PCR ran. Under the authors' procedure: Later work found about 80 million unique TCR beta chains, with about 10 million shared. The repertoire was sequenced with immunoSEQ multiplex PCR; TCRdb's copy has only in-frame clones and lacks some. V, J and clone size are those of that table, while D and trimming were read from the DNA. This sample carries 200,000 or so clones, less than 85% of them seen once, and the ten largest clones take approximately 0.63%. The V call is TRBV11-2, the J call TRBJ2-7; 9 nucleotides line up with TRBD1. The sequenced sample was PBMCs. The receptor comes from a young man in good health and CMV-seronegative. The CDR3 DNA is TGTGCCAGCAGCTTGGGACAGGGAATTTACGAGCAGTACTTC. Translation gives CASSLGQGIYEQYF. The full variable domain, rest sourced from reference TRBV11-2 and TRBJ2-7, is EAGVAQSPRYKIIEKRQSVAFWCNPISGHATLYWYQQILGQGPKLLIQFQNNGVVDDSQLPKDRFSAERLKGVDSTLKIQPAKLEDSAVYLCASSLGQGIYEQYFGPGTRLTVT.